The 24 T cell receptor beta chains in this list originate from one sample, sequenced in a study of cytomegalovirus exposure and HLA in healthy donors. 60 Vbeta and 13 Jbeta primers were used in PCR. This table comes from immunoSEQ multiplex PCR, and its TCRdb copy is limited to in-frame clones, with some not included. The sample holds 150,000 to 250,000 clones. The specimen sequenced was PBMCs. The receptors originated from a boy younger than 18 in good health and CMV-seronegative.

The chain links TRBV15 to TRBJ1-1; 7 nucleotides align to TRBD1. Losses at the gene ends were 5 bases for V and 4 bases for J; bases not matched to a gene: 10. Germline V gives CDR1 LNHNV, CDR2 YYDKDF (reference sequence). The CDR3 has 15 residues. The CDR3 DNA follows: TGTGCCACCAGCGGCTATAGACAGGGCGTCACTGAAGCTTTCTTT. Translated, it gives CATSGYRQGVTEAFF.

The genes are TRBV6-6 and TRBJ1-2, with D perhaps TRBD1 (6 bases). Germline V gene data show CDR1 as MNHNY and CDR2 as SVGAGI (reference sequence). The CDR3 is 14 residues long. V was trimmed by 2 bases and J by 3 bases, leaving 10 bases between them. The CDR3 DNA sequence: TGTGCCAGCAGTTACGCAGGGGAGCACTATGGCTACACCTTC. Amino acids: CASSYAGEHYGYTF.

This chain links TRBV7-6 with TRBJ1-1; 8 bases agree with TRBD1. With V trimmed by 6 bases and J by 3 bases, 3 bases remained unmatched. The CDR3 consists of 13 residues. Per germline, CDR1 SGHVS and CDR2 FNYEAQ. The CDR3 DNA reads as TGTGCCAGCAGTACGACAGGGGACACTGAAGCTTTCTTT. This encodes CASSTTGDTEAFF. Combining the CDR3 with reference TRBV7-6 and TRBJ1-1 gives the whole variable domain GAGVSQSPRYKVTKRGQDVALRCDPISGHVSLYWYRQALGQGPEFLTYFNYEAQQDKSGLPNDRFSAERPEGSISTLTIQRTEQRDSAMYRCASSTTGDTEAFFGQGTRLTVV.

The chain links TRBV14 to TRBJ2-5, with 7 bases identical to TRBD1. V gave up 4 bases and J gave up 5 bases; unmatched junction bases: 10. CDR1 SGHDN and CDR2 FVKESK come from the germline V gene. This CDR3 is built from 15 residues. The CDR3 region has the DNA TGTGCCAGCAGCCCCATTGGTAGGGGGCAGGAGACCCAGTACTTC. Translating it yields CASSPIGRGQETQYF.

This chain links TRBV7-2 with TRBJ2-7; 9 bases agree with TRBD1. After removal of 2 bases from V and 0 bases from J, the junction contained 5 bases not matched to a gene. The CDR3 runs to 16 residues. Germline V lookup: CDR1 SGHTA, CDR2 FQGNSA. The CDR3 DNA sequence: TGTGCCAGCAGCTTAACCGGGACAGGGTCCTCCTACGAGCAGTACTTC. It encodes CASSLTGTGSSYEQYF.

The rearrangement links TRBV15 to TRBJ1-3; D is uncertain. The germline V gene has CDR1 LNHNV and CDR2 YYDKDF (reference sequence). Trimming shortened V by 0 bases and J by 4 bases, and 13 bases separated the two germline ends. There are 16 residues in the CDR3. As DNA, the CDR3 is TGTGCCACCAGCAGAGAACCGGGGATTTCCGGAAACACCATATATTTT. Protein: CATSREPGISGNTIYF. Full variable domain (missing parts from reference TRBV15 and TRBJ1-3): DAMVIQNPRYQVTQFGKPVTLSCSQTLNHNVMYWYQQKSSQAPKLLFHYYDKDFNNEADTPDNFQSRRPNTSFCFLDIRSPGLGDTAMYLCATSREPGISGNTIYFGEGSWLTVV.

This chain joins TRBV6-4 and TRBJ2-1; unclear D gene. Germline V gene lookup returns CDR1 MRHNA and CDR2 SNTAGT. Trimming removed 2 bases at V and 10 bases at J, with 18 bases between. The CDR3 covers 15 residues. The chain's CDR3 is CASSDLLAERGEQFF. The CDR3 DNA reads TGTGCCAGCAGTGACCTTTTAGCAGAGCGAGGCGAGCAGTTCTTC.

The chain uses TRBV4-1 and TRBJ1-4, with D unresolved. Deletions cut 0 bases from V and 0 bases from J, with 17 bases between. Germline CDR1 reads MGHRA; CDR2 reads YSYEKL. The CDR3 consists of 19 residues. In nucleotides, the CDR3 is TGCGCCAGCAGCCAAGATTTCGCCGTCCCGGTCCCAACTAATGAAAAACTGTTTTTT. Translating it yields CASSQDFAVPVPTNEKLFF.

In nucleotides, the CDR3 is TGTGCCAGTAGTACTGGCGGGGGCTACACCTTC. Translated, it gives CASSTGGGYTF. V gene TRBV19 combines with J gene TRBJ1-2; unclear D gene. With 4 bases removed from V and 8 bases from J, the gap between germline ends came to 8 bases. Germline V CDR1 and CDR2: LNHDA, SQIVND (reference sequence). The CDR3 length is 11 residues.

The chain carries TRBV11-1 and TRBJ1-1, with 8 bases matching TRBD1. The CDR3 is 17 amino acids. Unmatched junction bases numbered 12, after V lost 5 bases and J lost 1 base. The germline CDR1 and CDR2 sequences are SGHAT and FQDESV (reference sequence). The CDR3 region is CASSHRGIVTTNTEAFF. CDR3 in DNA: TGTGCCAGCAGCCACAGGGGGATAGTCACAACGAACACTGAAGCTTTCTTT.

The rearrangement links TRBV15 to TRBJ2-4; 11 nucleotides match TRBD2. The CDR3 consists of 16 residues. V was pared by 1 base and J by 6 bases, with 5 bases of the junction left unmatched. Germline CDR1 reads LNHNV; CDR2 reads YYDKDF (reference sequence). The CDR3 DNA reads TGTGCCACCAGCAGAGTCGAGCTAGCGGGGGGAAACATTCAGTACTTC. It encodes CATSRVELAGGNIQYF.

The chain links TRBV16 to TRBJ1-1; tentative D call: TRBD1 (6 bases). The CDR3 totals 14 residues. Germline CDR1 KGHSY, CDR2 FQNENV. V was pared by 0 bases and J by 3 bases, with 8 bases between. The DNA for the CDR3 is TGTGCCAGCAGCCAATCTGCAGGGGACACTGAAGCTTTCTTT. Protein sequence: CASSQSAGDTEAFF.

For the CDR3, the DNA is TGTGCCAGCCGACTCCTAGGACAGGGGGACTACGAGCAGTACTTC. It codes for CASRLLGQGDYEQYF. The chain is built from TRBV27 and TRBJ2-7; TRBD1 matches 10 bases. The V gene's germline CDR1 is MNHEY and CDR2 SMNVEV (reference sequence). Trimming cost V 8 bases and J 3 bases; bases outside gene matches: 10. The CDR3 has 15 amino acids.

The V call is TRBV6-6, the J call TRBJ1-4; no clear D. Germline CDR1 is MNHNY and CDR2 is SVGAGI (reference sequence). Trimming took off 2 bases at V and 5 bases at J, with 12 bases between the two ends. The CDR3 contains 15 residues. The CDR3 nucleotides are TGTGCCAGCAGTTACCGGGAGGGAGGGAATGAAAAACTGTTTTTT. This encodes CASSYREGGNEKLFF.

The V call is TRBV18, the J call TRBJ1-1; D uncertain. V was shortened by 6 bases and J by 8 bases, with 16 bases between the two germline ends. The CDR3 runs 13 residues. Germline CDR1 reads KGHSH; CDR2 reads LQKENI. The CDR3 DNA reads TGTGCCAGCTCCCCCAGCCAGGCCGAAGAAGCTTTCTTT. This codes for CASSPSQAEEAFF.

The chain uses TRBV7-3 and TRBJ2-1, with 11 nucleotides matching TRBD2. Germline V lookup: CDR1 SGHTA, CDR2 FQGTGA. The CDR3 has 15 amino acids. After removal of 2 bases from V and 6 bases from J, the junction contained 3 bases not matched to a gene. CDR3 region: CASSLLAGGPNEQFF. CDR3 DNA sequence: TGTGCCAGCAGCTTACTAGCGGGGGGTCCCAATGAGCAGTTCTTC.

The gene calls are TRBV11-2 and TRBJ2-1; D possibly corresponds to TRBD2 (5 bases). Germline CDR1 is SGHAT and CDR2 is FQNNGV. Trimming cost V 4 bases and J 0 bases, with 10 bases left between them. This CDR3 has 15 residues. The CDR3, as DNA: TGTGCCAGCAGCTCCCTCCGGGGCTCCTACAATGAGCAGTTCTTC. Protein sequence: CASSSLRGSYNEQFF.

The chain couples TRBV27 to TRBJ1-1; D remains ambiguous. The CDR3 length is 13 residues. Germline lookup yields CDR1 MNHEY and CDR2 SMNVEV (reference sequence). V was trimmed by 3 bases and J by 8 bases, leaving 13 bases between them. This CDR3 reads CASSFSRGKEAFF. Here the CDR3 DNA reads TGTGCCAGCAGTTTTTCGCGGGGTAAGGAAGCTTTCTTT.

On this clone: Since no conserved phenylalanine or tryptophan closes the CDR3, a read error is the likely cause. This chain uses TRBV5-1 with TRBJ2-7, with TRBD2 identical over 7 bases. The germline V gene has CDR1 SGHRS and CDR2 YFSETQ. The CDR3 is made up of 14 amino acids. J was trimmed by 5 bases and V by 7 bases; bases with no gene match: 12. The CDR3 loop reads CASSTWGGINEQYL. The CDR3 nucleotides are TGCGCCAGCTCCACGTGGGGGGGGATAAACGAGCAGTACCTC.

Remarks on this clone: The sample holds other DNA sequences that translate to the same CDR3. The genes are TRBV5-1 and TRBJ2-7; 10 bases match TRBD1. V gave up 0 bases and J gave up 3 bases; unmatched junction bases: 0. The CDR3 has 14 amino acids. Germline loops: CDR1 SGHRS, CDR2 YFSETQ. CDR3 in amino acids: CASSLGTGGYEQYF. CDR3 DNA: TGCGCCAGCAGCTTGGGGACAGGGGGCTACGAGCAGTACTTC.

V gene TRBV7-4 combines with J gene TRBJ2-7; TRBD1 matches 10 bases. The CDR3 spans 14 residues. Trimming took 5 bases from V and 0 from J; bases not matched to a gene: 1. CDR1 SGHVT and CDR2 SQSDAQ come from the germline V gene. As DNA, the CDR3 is TGTGCCAGCAGCGGGACAGGGGACTCCTACGAGCAGTACTTC. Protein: CASSGTGDSYEQYF.

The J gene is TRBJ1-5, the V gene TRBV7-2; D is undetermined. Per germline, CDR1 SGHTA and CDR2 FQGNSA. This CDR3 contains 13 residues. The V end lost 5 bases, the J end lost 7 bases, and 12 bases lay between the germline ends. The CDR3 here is CASSPQSSQPQHF. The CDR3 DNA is TGTGCCAGCAGCCCACAATCCTCCCAGCCCCAGCATTTT.

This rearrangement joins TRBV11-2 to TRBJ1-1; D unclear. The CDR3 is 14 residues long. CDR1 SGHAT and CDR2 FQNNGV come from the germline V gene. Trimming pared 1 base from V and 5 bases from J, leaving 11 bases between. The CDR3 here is CASSLGGTGTEAFF. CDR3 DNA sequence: TGTGCCAGCAGCTTAGGGGGAACGGGAACTGAAGCTTTCTTT. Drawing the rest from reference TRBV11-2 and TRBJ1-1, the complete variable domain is EAGVAQSPRYKIIEKRQSVAFWCNPISGHATLYWYQQILGQGPKLLIQFQNNGVVDDSQLPKDRFSAERLKGVDSTLKIQPAKLEDSAVYLCASSLGGTGTEAFFGQGTRLTVV.

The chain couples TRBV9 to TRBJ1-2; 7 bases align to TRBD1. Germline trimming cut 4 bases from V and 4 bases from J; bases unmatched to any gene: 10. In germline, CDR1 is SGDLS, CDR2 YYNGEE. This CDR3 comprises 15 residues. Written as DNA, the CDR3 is TGTGCCAGCAGCAACCAAGGGGGCCCCAGCTATGGCTACACCTTC. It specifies CASSNQGGPSYGYTF.